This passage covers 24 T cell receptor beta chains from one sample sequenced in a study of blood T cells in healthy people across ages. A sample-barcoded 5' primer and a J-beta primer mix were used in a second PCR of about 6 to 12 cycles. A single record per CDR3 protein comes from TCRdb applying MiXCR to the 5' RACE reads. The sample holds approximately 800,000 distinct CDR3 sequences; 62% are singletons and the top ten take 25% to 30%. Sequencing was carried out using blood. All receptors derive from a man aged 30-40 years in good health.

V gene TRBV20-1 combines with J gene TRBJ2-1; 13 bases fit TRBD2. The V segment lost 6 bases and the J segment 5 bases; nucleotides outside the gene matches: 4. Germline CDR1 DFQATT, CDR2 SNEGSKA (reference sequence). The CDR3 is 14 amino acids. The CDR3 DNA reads TGCAGTGCCCGGGGACTAGCGGGGAACAATGAGCAGTTCTTC. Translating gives CSARGLAGNNEQFF.

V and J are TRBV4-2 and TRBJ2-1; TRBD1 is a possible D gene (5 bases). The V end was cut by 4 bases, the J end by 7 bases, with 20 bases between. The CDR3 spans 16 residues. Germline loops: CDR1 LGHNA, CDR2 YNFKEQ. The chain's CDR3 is CASSREQVGIENEQFF. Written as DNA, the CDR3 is TGTGCCAGCAGCCGAGAACAGGTAGGAATTGAGAATGAGCAGTTCTTC.

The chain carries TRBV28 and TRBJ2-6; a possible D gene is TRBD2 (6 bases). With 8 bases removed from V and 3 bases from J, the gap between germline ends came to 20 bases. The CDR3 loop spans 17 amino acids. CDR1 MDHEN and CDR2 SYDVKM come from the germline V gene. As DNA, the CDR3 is TGTGCCAGCCGAGGCGGGGCTTGGCGAGTTGGGGCCAACGTCCTGACTTTC. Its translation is CASRGGAWRVGANVLTF. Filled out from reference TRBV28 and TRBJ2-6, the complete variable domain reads DVKVTQSSRYLVKRTGEKVFLECVQDMDHENMFWYRQDPGLGLRLIYFSYDVKMKEKGDIPEGYSVSREKKERFSLILESASTNQTSMYLCASRGGAWRVGANVLTFGAGSRLTVL.

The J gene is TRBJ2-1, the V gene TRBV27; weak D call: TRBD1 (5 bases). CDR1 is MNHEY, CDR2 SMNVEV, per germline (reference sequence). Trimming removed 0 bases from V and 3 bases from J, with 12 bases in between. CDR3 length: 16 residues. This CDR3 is CASSLSIGVVYNEQFF. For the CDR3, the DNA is TGTGCCAGCAGTTTATCGATAGGGGTCGTCTACAATGAGCAGTTCTTC.

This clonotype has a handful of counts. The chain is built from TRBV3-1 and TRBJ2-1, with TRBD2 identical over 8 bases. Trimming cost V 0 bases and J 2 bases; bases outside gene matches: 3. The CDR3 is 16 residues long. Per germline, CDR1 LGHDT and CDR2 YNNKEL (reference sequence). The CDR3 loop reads CASSQDREGTYNEQFF. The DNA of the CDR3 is TGTGCCAGCAGCCAAGATCGGGAGGGAACCTACAATGAGCAGTTCTTC.

This CDR3 reads CASSLGQGALISGANVLTF. CDR3 nucleotides: TGTGCCAGCAGTTTGGGACAGGGGGCCCTTATCTCTGGGGCCAACGTCCTGACTTTC. The chain couples TRBV6-2 or TRBV6-3 to TRBJ2-6; 12 nucleotides match TRBD1. The V gene's germline CDR1 is MNHEY and CDR2 SVGEGT. V was clipped by 4 bases and J by 0 bases; unmatched bases: 7. This CDR3 spans 19 amino acids.

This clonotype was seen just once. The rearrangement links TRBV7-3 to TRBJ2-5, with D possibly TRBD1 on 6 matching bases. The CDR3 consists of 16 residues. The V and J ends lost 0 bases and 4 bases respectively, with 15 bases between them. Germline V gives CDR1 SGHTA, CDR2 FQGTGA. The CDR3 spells CASSLTTLGGSETQYF. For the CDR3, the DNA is TGTGCCAGCAGCTTAACAACACTAGGGGGTTCAGAGACCCAGTACTTC.

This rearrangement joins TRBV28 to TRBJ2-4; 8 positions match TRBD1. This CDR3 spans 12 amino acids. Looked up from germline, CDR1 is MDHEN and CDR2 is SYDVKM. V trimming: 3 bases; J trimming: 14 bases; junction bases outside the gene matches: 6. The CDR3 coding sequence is TGTGCCAGCAGTTTCGCCGGACAGGGAAAGTACTTC. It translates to CASSFAGQGKYF.

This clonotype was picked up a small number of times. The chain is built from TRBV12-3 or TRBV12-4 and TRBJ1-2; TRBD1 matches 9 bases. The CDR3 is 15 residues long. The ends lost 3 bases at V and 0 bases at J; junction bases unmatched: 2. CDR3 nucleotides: TGTGCCAGCAGTTTTCGACAGGGGGCTAACTATGGCTACACCTTC. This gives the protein CASSFRQGANYGYTF.

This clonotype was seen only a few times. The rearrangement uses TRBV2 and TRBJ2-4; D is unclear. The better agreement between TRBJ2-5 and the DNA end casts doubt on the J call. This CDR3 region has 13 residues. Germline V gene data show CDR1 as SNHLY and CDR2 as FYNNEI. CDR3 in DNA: TGTGCCAGCAGGCCGGGTCGCCAAGAGACCCAGTACTTC. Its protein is CASRPGRQETQYF.

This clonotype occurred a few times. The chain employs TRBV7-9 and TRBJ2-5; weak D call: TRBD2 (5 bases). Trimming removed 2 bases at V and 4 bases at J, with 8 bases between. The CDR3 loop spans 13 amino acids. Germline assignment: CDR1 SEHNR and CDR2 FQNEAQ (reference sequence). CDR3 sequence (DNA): TGTGCCAGCAGCTTAACGGGAACAGAGACCCAGTACTTC. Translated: CASSLTGTETQYF.

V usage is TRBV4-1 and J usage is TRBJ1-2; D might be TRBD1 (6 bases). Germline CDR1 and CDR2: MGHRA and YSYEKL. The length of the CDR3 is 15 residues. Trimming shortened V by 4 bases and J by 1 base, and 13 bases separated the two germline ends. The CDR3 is CASSRYRDNNYGYTF. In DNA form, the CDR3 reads TGCGCCAGCAGCCGGTACCGGGACAATAACTATGGCTACACCTTC.

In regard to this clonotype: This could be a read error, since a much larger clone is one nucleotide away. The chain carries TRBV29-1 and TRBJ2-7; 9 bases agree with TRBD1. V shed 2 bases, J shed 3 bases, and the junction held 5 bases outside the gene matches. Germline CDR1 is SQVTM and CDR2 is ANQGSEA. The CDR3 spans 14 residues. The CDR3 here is CSVETGGAFYEQYF. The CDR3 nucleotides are TGCAGCGTTGAAACAGGGGGCGCCTTCTACGAGCAGTACTTC.

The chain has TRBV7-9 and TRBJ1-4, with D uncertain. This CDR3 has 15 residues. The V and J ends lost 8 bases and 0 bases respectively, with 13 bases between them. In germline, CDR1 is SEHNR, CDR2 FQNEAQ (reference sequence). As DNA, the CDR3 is TGTGCCAGCCCCCCCGCCGGGGCAACTAATGAAAAACTGTTTTTT. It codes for CASPPAGATNEKLFF. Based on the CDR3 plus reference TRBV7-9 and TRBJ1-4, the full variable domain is DTGVSQNPRHKITKRGQNVTFRCDPISEHNRLYWYRQTLGQGPEFLTYFQNEAQLEKSRLLSDRFSAERPKGSFSTLEIQRTEQGDSAMYLCASPPAGATNEKLFFGSGTQLSVL.

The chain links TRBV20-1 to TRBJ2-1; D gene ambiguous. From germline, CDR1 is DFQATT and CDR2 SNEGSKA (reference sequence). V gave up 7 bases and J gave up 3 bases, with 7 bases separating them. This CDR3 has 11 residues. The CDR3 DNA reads TGCAGTGGGGCAGACTACAATGAGCAGTTCTTC. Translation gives CSGADYNEQFF.

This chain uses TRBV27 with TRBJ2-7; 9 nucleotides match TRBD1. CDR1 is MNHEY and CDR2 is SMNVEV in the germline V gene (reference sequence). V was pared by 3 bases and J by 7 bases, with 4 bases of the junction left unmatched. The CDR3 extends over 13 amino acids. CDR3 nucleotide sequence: TGTGCCAGCAGTTTTGTGACAGGGGGAGAGCAGTACTTC. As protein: CASSFVTGGEQYF.

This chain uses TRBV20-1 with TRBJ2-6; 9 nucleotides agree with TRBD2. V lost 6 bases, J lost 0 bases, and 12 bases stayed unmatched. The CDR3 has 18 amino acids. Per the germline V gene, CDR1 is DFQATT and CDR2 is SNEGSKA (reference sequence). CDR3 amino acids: CSATIAGVINSGANVLTF. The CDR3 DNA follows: TGCAGTGCGACCATAGCGGGGGTTATAAACTCTGGGGCCAACGTCCTGACTTTC.

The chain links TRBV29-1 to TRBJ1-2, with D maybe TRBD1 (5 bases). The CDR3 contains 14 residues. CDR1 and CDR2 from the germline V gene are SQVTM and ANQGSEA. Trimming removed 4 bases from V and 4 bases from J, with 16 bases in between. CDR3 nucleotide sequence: TGCAGCGTTGTGATTGGGGCGCTTAGCTATGGCTACACCTTC. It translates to CSVVIGALSYGYTF. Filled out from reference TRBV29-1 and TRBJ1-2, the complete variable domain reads SAVISQKPSRDICQRGTSLTIQCQVDSQVTMMFWYRQQPGQSLTLIATANQGSEATYESGFVIDKFPISRPNLTFSTLTVSNMSPEDSSIYLCSVVIGALSYGYTFGSGTRLTVV.

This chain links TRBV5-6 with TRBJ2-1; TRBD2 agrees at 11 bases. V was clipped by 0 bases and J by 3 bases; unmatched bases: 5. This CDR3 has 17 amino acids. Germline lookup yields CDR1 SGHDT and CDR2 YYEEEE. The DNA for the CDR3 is TGTGCCAGCAGCTTGGGACTAGCGGGGTGGAACTACAATGAGCAGTTCTTC. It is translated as CASSLGLAGWNYNEQFF. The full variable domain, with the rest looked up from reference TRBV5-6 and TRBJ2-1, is DAGVTQSPTHLIKTRGQQVTLRCSPKSGHDTVSWYQQALGQGPQFIFQYYEEEERQRGNFPDRFSGHQFPNYSSELNVNALLLGDSALYLCASSLGLAGWNYNEQFFGPGTRLTVL.

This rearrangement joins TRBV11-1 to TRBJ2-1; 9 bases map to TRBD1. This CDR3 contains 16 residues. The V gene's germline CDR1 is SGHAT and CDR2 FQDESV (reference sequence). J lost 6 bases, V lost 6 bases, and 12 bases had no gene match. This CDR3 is CASRDPRQGVSNEQFF. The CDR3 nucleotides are TGTGCCAGCAGGGACCCCCGACAGGGGGTAAGCAATGAGCAGTTCTTC.

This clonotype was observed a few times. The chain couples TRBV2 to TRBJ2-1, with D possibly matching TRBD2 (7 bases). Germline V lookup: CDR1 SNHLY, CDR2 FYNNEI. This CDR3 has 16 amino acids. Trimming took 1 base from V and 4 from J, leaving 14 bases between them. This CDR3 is CASSEVGGPQYNEQFF. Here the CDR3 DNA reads TGTGCCAGCAGTGAAGTCGGGGGGCCTCAATACAATGAGCAGTTCTTC.

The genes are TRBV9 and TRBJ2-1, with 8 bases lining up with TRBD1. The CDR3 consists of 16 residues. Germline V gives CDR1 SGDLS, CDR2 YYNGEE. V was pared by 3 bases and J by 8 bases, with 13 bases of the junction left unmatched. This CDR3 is CASSEQPGQVVDEQFF. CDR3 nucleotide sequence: TGTGCCAGCAGCGAACAACCGGGACAGGTCGTCGATGAGCAGTTCTTC. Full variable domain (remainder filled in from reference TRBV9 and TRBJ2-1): DSGVTQTPKHLITATGQRVTLRCSPRSGDLSVYWYQQSLDQGLQFLIQYYNGEERAKGNILERFSAQQFPDLHSELNLSSLELGDSALYFCASSEQPGQVVDEQFFGPGTRLTVL.

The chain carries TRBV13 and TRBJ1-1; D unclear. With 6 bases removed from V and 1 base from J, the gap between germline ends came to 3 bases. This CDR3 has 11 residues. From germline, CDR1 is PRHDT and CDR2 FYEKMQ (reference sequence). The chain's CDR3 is CASRRNTEAFF. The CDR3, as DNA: TGTGCCAGCAGGAGGAACACTGAAGCTTTCTTT.

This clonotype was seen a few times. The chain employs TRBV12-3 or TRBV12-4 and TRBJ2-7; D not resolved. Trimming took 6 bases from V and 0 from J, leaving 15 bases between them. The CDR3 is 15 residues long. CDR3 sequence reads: CASSSFPANSYEQYF. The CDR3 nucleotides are TGTGCCAGCAGCTCCTTCCCGGCCAACTCCTACGAGCAGTACTTC.